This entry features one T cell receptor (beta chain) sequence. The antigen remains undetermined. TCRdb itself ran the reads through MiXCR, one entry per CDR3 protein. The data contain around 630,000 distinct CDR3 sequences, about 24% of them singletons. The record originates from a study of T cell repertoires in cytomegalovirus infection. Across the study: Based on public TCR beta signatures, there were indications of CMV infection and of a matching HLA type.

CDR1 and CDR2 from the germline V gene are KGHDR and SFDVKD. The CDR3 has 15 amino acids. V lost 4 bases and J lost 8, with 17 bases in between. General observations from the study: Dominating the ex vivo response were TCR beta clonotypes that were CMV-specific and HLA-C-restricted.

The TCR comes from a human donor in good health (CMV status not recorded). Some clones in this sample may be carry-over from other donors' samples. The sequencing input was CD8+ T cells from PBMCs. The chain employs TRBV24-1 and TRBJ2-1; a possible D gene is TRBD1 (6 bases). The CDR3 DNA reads TGTGCCACCAGTGAAGCAGGACAGCCTTGGGATGAGCAGTTCTTC. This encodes CATSEAGQPWDEQFF.